The source of this T cell receptor (beta chain) is a study of cytomegalovirus exposure and HLA in healthy donors. Germline loops: CDR1 LNHDA, CDR2 SQIVND (reference sequence). This CDR3 spans 13 amino acids. V was cut by 3 bases and J by 4 bases, with 9 bases left in between. This clone occurred a few times. PCR was performed using 60 Vbeta and 13 Jbeta primers. Profiled with immunoSEQ multiplex PCR; TCRdb holds only in-frame clones, not every one. The sample contains roughly 150,000 clones, less than 85% of which appear only once. V gene TRBV19 combines with J gene TRBJ1-1; a possible D gene is TRBD1 (5 bases). Sample: PBMCs. This TCR was recovered from a woman aged 50 to 60 in good health and CMV-seropositive. DNA for the CDR3: TGTGCCAGTAGTATCACGGGGGGCACTGAAGCTTTCTTT. Translation: CASSITGGTEAFF.